This paragraph covers one T cell receptor (beta chain) sequence. The sample originates from a study of blood T cell repertoires in COVID-19. Overall study context: Acute and convalescent COVID-19 specimens originated in the United States, Italy and Spain. T cells, B-cell-depleted T cells, or PBMCs supplied cDNA or gDNA.

Per the study methods: Estimated nucleated cell counts came from reference gene primer amplification. Using immunoSEQ multiplex PCR, the repertoire was profiled, and TCRdb retains in-frame clones only, with some absent. The DNA gave D and trimming, while V, J and clone size come from that table. The sample records about 83,000 clones, roughly 86% being singletons. CDR3 length equals 16 residues. With V trimmed by 1 base and J by 0 bases, 3 bases remained unmatched. The germline V gene encodes CDR1 MNHNS and CDR2 SASEGT. The clonotype comes from a man of 80 years or more with active or convalescent COVID-19. The sequencing sample was made of peripheral blood. The chain carries TRBV6-1 and TRBJ1-3, with TRBD1 matching 7 bases. In nucleotides, the CDR3 is TGTGCCAGCAGTGAAGAGGGGGCCCACTCTGGAAACACCATATATTTT. Its translation: CASSEEGAHSGNTIYF.